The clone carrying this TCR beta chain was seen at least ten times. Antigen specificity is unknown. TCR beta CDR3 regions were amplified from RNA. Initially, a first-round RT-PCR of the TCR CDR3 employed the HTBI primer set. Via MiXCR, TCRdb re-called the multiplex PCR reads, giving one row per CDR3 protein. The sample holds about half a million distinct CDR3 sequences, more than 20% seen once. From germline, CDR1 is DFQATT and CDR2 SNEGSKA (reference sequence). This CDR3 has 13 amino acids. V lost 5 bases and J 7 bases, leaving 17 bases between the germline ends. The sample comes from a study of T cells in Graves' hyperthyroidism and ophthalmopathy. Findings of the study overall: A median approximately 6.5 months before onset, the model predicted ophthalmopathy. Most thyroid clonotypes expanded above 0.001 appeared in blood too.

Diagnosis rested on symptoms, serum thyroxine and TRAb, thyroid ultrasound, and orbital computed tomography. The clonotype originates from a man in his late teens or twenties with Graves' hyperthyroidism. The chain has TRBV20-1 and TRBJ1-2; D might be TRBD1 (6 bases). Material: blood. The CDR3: CSAVSTRGSGYTF. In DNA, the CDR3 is TGCAGTGCTGTTAGTACCAGGGGTTCTGGCTACACCTTC.